This T cell receptor (beta chain) was retrieved from a study of early T cells in non-severe SARS-CoV-2 infection. Molecules of cDNA were individually given unique molecular identifiers that were attached to them. TCRdb independently ran MiXCR on the 5' RACE reads; one entry per CDR3 protein. The sample yields about 110,000 distinct CDR3 sequences, roughly 12% seen once. This clonotype has a count of ten or more. Trimming left V 10 bases short and J 0 bases short, with 16 bases between. The CDR3 covers 14 residues. The germline gives CDR1 MDHEN, CDR2 SYDVKM. Material: whole blood. The receptor comes from an adult who was a healthcare worker with PCR-confirmed SARS-CoV-2 infection or an uninfected control (not recorded which). This chain links TRBV28 with TRBJ2-7, with D possibly matching TRBD1 (5 bases). CDR3 in amino acids: CATVAGPFSYEQYF. Written as DNA, the CDR3 is TGTGCCACCGTGGCAGGGCCCTTCTCCTACGAGCAGTACTTC.